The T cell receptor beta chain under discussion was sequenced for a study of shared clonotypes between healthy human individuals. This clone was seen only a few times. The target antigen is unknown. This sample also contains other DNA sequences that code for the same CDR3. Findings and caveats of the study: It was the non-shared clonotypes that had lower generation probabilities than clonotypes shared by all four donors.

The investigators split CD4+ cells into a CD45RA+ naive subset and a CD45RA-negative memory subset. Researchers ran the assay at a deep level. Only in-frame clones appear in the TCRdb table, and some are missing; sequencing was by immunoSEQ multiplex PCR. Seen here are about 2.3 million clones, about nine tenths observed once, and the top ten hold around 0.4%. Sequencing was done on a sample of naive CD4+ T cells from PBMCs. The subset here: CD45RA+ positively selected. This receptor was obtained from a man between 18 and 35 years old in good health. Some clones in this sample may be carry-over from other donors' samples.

CDR3 coding DNA: TGCAGTGCTAGAACTGGAAACACCATATATTTT. It translates to CSARTGNTIYF. The chain combines TRBV20-1 with TRBJ1-3, with D unclear. Germline CDR1 DFQATT, CDR2 SNEGSKA (reference sequence). V shed 2 bases and J shed 2 bases, with 1 base lying between them. There are 11 residues in the CDR3.